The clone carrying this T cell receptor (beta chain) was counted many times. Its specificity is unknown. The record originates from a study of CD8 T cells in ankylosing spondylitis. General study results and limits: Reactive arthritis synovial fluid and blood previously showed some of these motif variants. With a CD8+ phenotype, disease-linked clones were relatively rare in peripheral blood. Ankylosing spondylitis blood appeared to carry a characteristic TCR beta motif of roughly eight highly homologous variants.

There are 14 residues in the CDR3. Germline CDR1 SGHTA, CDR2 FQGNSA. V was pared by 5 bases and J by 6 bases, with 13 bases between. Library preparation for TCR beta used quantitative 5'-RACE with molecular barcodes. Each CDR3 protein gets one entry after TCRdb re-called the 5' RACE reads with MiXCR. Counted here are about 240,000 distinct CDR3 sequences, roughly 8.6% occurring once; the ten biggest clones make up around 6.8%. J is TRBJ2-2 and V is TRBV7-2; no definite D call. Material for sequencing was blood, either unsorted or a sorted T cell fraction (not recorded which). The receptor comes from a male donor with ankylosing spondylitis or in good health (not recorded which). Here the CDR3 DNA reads TGTGCCAGCAGCCTCGGTGGGTCTCCCGGGGAGCTGTTTTTT. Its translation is CASSLGGSPGELFF.